A single sample gave rise to the 20 T cell receptor beta chains below, sequenced in a study of blood T cell repertoires in COVID-19. Sequencing used immunoSEQ multiplex PCR; TCRdb keeps in-frame clones, though not all of them. Among under 300,000 clones, 92% were seen once, and the ten largest hold about 0.79%. The specimen sequenced was peripheral blood. Receptors were obtained from a man under 40 with COVID-19, enrolled during active disease.

This sequence joins TRBV7-9 and TRBJ2-7; D may be TRBD2 (7 bases). In germline, CDR1 is SEHNR, CDR2 FQNEAQ (reference sequence). The CDR3 is 15 amino acids. V gave up 6 bases and J gave up 3 bases, with 18 bases separating them. This CDR3 reads CASRPGGLSNYEQYF. The CDR3 bases are TGTGCCAGCAGGCCGGGGGGCCTATCCAACTACGAGCAGTACTTC.

The gene calls are TRBV7-9 and TRBJ2-1, with 9 bases lining up with TRBD1. This CDR3 is built from 14 residues. J lost 9 bases, V lost 1 base, and 4 bases had no gene match. Germline assignment: CDR1 SEHNR and CDR2 FQNEAQ (reference sequence). The CDR3 reads CASSLEGQGFEQFF. The CDR3 nucleotides are TGTGCCAGCAGCTTAGAGGGACAGGGTTTTGAGCAGTTCTTC.

The chain combines TRBV2 with TRBJ1-5; the D is unclear. The V gene lost 6 bases and the J gene lost 3 bases, with 12 bases spanning the gap. In germline, CDR1 is SNHLY, CDR2 FYNNEI. This CDR3 has 14 amino acids. This CDR3 reads CASREEGTNQPQHF. The CDR3 region has the DNA TGTGCCAGCAGAGAGGAGGGTACCAATCAGCCCCAGCATTTT.

The V call is TRBV7-6, the J call TRBJ1-1, with D uncertain. Between the trimmed V and J ends, which lost 3 bases and 3 bases, there was a span of 8 bases. Germline V gives CDR1 SGHVS, CDR2 FNYEAQ. The CDR3 totals 13 residues. The CDR3 sequence: CASSFNRDTEAFF. The CDR3 region has the DNA TGTGCCAGCAGCTTCAATCGGGACACTGAAGCTTTCTTT.

Here the CDR3 DNA reads TGTGCCAGCAGGTGGGGACAGGTACGACGACACATAGGGGGTGGCTATGGCTACACCTTC. Its translation: CASRWGQVRRHIGGGYGYTF. This chain uses TRBV6-4 with TRBJ1-2, with TRBD1 matching over 8 bases. The CDR3 extends over 20 amino acids. The J segment lost 4 bases and the V segment lost 6 bases, leaving 25 bases of the junction unmatched. From germline, CDR1 is MRHNA and CDR2 SNTAGT.

This rearrangement joins TRBV28 to TRBJ1-4, with 8 bases lining up with TRBD1. This CDR3 has 15 residues. Trimming removed 5 bases from V and 7 bases from J; junction bases left unmatched: 9. Germline V lookup: CDR1 MDHEN, CDR2 SYDVKM. For the CDR3, the DNA is TGTGCCAGCAGTCCGGACAGGGTCCTTCTTGAAAAACTGTTTTTT. Its protein product is CASSPDRVLLEKLFF.

The V and J genes are TRBV9 and TRBJ2-2; 8 bases line up with TRBD2. CDR3 length: 16 amino acids. Germline V gives CDR1 SGDLS, CDR2 YYNGEE. V lost 5 bases, J lost 5 bases, and 11 bases stayed unmatched. The CDR3 sequence: CASSSLGGAITGELFF. CDR3 in DNA: TGTGCCAGCAGTTCTCTCGGGGGGGCTATAACCGGGGAGCTGTTTTTT.

This chain uses TRBV10-3 with TRBJ2-7, with 7 nucleotides matching TRBD2. Germline lookup yields CDR1 ENHRY and CDR2 SYGVKD. There are 13 residues in the CDR3. J gave up 6 bases and V 6 bases, and 8 bases lay outside the gene matches. CDR3 nucleotide sequence: TGTGCCATCAGGAGTCCCTCTAGCGGCGAGCAGTACTTC. It encodes CAIRSPSSGEQYF.

This sequence joins TRBV18 and TRBJ2-5; 7 nucleotides align to TRBD2. CDR1 is KGHSH and CDR2 is LQKENI in the germline V gene. J lost 2 bases, V lost 4 bases, and 7 bases had no gene match. The CDR3 is 15 residues long. CDR3 amino acids: CASSQQGGVQETQYF. CDR3 nucleotide sequence: TGTGCCAGCTCACAGCAGGGAGGGGTTCAAGAGACCCAGTACTTC. The full variable domain, in which reference TRBV18 and TRBJ2-5 provide the parts outside the CDR3, is NAGVMQNPRHLVRRRGQEARLRCSPMKGHSHVYWYRQLPEEGLKFMVYLQKENIIDESGMPKERFSAEFPKEGPSILRIQQVVRGDSAAYFCASSQQGGVQETQYFGPGTRLLVL.

The rearrangement uses TRBV9 and TRBJ1-3; weak D call: TRBD1 (6 bases). CDR3 size: 15 residues. The germline gives CDR1 SGDLS, CDR2 YYNGEE. With 4 bases removed from V and 4 bases from J, the gap between germline ends came to 15 bases. The DNA for the CDR3 is TGTGCCAGCAGCCCGAGGGGGGGTTCGGGAAACACCATATATTTT. Its protein is CASSPRGGSGNTIYF.

The chain employs TRBV10-2 and TRBJ1-5; tentatively, D is TRBD1 (5 bases). CDR1 is WSHSY, CDR2 SAAADI, per germline. Trimming took 4 bases from V and 6 from J, leaving 13 bases between them. The CDR3 covers 14 residues. CDR3 sequence: CASSAEGLGQPQHF. Written as DNA, the CDR3 is TGCGCCAGCAGTGCGGAGGGGTTAGGTCAGCCCCAGCATTTT.

This chain joins TRBV24-1 and TRBJ1-2; D is unresolved. The CDR3 is 13 amino acids. The V end lost 9 bases, the J end lost 7 bases, and 17 bases lay between the germline ends. Germline assignment: CDR1 KGHDR and CDR2 SFDVKD. The CDR3 loop is CATQETGIGGYTF. DNA of the CDR3: TGTGCCACCCAAGAGACGGGAATAGGTGGCTACACCTTC.

The genes are TRBV27 and TRBJ1-1; 7 nucleotides align to TRBD1. CDR3 length equals 14 residues. Germline V gives CDR1 MNHEY, CDR2 SMNVEV (reference sequence). Unmatched junction bases numbered 2, after V lost 4 bases and J lost 0 bases. CDR3 coding DNA: TGTGCCAGCAGTTCGGGACAGATGAACACTGAAGCTTTCTTT. It yields the protein CASSSGQMNTEAFF.

In this sample, this clone turned up a few times. This rearrangement joins TRBV18 to TRBJ2-7; 8 nucleotides line up with TRBD1. Germline V gene sequence: CDR1 KGHSH, CDR2 LQKENI. J gave up 0 bases and V 4 bases, and 11 bases lay outside the gene matches. The length of the CDR3 is 17 residues. CDR3 DNA sequence: TGTGCCAGCTCACTACTCCCTCAAGGGACAGGCTCCTACGAGCAGTACTTC. Residues: CASSLLPQGTGSYEQYF.

The V call is TRBV5-1, the J call TRBJ2-1; the D is unclear. Germline lookup yields CDR1 SGHRS and CDR2 YFSETQ. V lost 2 bases to trimming and J lost 0 bases, with 18 bases between them. This CDR3 has 18 amino acids. CDR3 nucleotide sequence: TGCGCCAGCAGCTTAATAGGCGGAAGTTTGAGCTCCTACAATGAGCAGTTCTTC. This gives the protein CASSLIGGSLSSYNEQFF. Full variable domain (missing parts from reference TRBV5-1 and TRBJ2-1): KAGVTQTPRYLIKTRGQQVTLSCSPISGHRSVSWYQQTPGQGLQFLFEYFSETQRNKGNFPGRFSGRQFSNSRSEMNVSTLELGDSALYLCASSLIGGSLSSYNEQFFGPGTRLTVL.

CDR3 sequence: CAWSSTDNQPQHF. The CDR3 DNA is TGTGCCTGGAGTTCGACAGACAATCAGCCCCAGCATTTT. The V call is TRBV30, the J call TRBJ1-5; maybe TRBD1 (5 bases). Germline-derived CDR1 and CDR2 are GTSNPN and SVGIG (reference sequence). This CDR3 spans 13 amino acids. V was shortened by 2 bases and J by 3 bases, with 8 bases between the two germline ends.

J is TRBJ1-5 and V is TRBV19; no clear D. Trimming pared 4 bases from V and 2 bases from J, leaving 9 bases between. Germline loops: CDR1 LNHDA, CDR2 SQIVND (reference sequence). This CDR3 is built from 14 residues. The CDR3 DNA reads TGTGCCAGTAGTAGTTACGGGGGCAATCAGCCCCAGCATTTT. It codes for CASSSYGGNQPQHF.

The genes are TRBV15 and TRBJ1-2; TRBD1 is a possible D gene (5 bases). V was cut by 6 bases and J by 6 bases, with 11 bases left in between. Germline CDR1 and CDR2: LNHNV and YYDKDF (reference sequence). This CDR3 is 12 amino acids long. CDR3 sequence reads: CATREGRDGYTF. The CDR3 nucleotides are TGTGCCACCAGGGAGGGGAGGGATGGCTACACCTTC.

The V gene is TRBV2, the J gene TRBJ1-6; the D gene is possibly TRBD1 (6 bases). The length of the CDR3 is 16 residues. The V end was cut by 5 bases, the J end by 6 bases, with 17 bases between. The germline CDR1 and CDR2 sequences are SNHLY and FYNNEI. CDR3 DNA: TGTGCCAGCAGTTCCACCCGGGGGGGGGCTAATTCACCCCTCCACTTT. It codes for CASSSTRGGANSPLHF.

This chain connects TRBV20-1 to TRBJ1-3; maybe TRBD1 (5 bases). CDR1 and CDR2 from the germline V gene are DFQATT and SNEGSKA (reference sequence). This CDR3 spans 13 amino acids. Trimming removed 3 bases at V and 6 bases at J, with 12 bases between. The CDR3 sequence: CSASTAGINTIYF. The DNA of the CDR3 is TGCAGTGCTAGTACGGCAGGGATAAACACCATATATTTT.